The 13 T cell receptor beta chains reported below all come from one sample, sequenced in a study of prognosis after radiotherapy for stage I lung cancer. Researchers used two-round multiplex PCR to amplify TCR beta CDR3 starting from genomic DNA. During first-round PCR, primers specific to each TRBV and TRBJ gene were used. TCRdb redid the calling of the multiplex PCR reads with MiXCR, one entry per CDR3 protein. The top ten clones hold 20% to 30% of a sample with 30,000 to 40,000 distinct CDR3 sequences, around a quarter of them seen once. The material sequenced was PBMCs, taken before or after stereotactic body radiation therapy (not recorded which). The receptors originated from a donor aged 50 or older with non-small cell lung cancer.

Points on this clonotype: Given a much more abundant clone one base away, this may be a read error. V gene TRBV7-3 combines with J gene TRBJ2-5; tentatively, D is TRBD1 (5 bases). With 6 bases removed from V and 2 bases from J, the gap between germline ends came to 16 bases. The CDR3 loop spans 15 amino acids. CDR1 and CDR2 from the germline V gene are SGHTA and FQGTGA. In DNA, the CDR3 is TGTGCCAGCAGTCGCAATAAAGGGGCGCAAGAGACCCAGTACTTC. Residues: CASSRNKGAQETQYF.

This clonotype has a count of ten or more. V is TRBV29-1 and J is TRBJ2-1; 13 nucleotides line up with TRBD2. With 4 bases clipped from V and 9 bases from J, the junction kept 9 bases outside the gene matches. This CDR3 contains 15 residues. The germline V gene encodes CDR1 SQVTM and CDR2 ANQGSEA. The CDR3 loop reads CSVGTSGSAGVEQFF. The DNA for the CDR3 is TGCAGCGTTGGGACTAGCGGGAGCGCAGGTGTTGAGCAGTTCTTC.

This clonotype was observed at least ten times. The rearrangement uses TRBV20-1 and TRBJ1-1; D gene ambiguous. The germline V gene encodes CDR1 DFQATT and CDR2 SNEGSKA (reference sequence). This CDR3 has 13 amino acids. Trimming removed 5 bases from V and 5 bases from J, with 15 bases in between. CDR3 in amino acids: CSARRTRYTEAFF. The CDR3 DNA follows: TGCAGTGCTCGACGGACTCGGTATACTGAAGCTTTCTTT.

This clonotype was seen at least ten times. The gene calls are TRBV27 and TRBJ1-1; D ambiguous. CDR1 is MNHEY, CDR2 SMNVEV, per germline (reference sequence). CDR3 size: 13 residues. Trimming took 5 bases from V and 3 from J, leaving 10 bases between them. CDR3 bases: TGTGCCAGCAGTCGCCCCTTCGACACTGAAGCTTTCTTT. Protein: CASSRPFDTEAFF.

This clonotype was seen repeatedly, ten times or more. The chain combines TRBV6-1 with TRBJ1-1; no clear D gene. CDR3 length: 14 residues. V lost 6 bases, J lost 0 bases, and 11 bases lay in between. The germline gives CDR1 MNHNS, CDR2 SASEGT. CDR3 loop: CASSQQAMNTEAFF. CDR3 bases: TGTGCCAGCAGCCAGCAGGCGATGAACACTGAAGCTTTCTTT.

In its sample, this clonotype was seen many times. V is TRBV10-3 and J is TRBJ2-1, with 11 nucleotides matching TRBD2. The CDR3 has 19 amino acids. From germline, CDR1 is ENHRY and CDR2 SYGVKD. The V and J ends lost 0 bases and 0 bases, in that order; junction bases with no gene match: 7. The CDR3: CAISESGSGRESSYNEQFF. The CDR3, as DNA: TGTGCCATCAGTGAGTCCGGTAGCGGGAGGGAGAGCTCCTACAATGAGCAGTTCTTC.

The chain couples TRBV10-3 to TRBJ1-1; D uncertain. Trimming took 3 bases from V and 1 from J, leaving 12 bases between them. This CDR3 has 15 amino acids. CDR1 is ENHRY and CDR2 is SYGVKD in the germline V gene. CDR3 DNA sequence: TGTGCCATCAGTGATCTGTCCCCGCAGAACACTGAAGCTTTCTTT. Its protein is CAISDLSPQNTEAFF.

A word on this clonotype: The likely explanation is a read error, given a far larger clone one base away. The V and J genes are TRBV6-4 and TRBJ2-3, with 7 bases fitting TRBD2. Germline assignment: CDR1 MRHNA and CDR2 SNTAGT. The CDR3 loop spans 18 amino acids. Written as DNA, the CDR3 is TGTGCCATCAGTGATGGAGGTAGGACTAGACGCCGCACAGATACGCAGTATTTT. As protein: CAISDGGRTRRRTDTQYF.

This chain connects TRBV6-5 to TRBJ1-6; no firm D call. Looked up from germline, CDR1 is MNHEY and CDR2 is SVGAGI. Trimming shortened V by 4 bases and J by 6 bases, and 16 bases separated the two germline ends. The CDR3 is 16 residues long. Here the CDR3 reads CASSSLFAPANSPLHF. The CDR3, as DNA: TGTGCCAGCAGTTCCCTGTTTGCCCCAGCTAATTCACCCCTCCACTTT.

At least ten counts were recorded for this clonotype. V and J are TRBV28 and TRBJ1-2; no reliable D call. The CDR3 extends over 16 amino acids. Germline values: CDR1 MDHEN, CDR2 SYDVKM. The V gene lost 3 bases and the J gene lost 2 bases, with 16 bases spanning the gap. The CDR3 DNA follows: TGTGCCAGCAGTTTTGGTTCTGGCAGATTAAACTATGGCTACACCTTC. This codes for CASSFGSGRLNYGYTF.

This clonotype has only one observation. V is TRBV5-1 and J is TRBJ2-1; 12 nucleotides agree with TRBD2. This CDR3 has 16 residues. The V gene end was trimmed by 4 bases and the J gene end by 4 bases; junction bases not matched to a gene: 6. CDR1 SGHRS and CDR2 YFSETQ come from the germline V gene. CDR3 sequence (DNA): TGCGCCAGCAGCCGCCGCGGACTAGCGGGGTACAATGAGCAGTTCTTC. This encodes CASSRRGLAGYNEQFF.

Judged by abundance, this clonotype is medium-sized (0.01 to 0.1%). The chain joins TRBV5-1 to TRBJ2-6, with 10 nucleotides matching TRBD1. Germline CDR1 reads SGHRS; CDR2 reads YFSETQ. The CDR3 length is 17 residues. Trimming cost V 3 bases and J 0 bases; bases outside gene matches: 3. The DNA of the CDR3 is TGCGCCAGCAGCTGGGGACAGGGGAACTCTGGGGCCAACGTCCTGACTTTC. Encoded protein: CASSWGQGNSGANVLTF.

This clonotype was recorded at least ten times. The chain joins TRBV5-1 to TRBJ2-1, with 8 bases that match TRBD1. This CDR3 region has 15 residues. The V gene's germline CDR1 is SGHRS and CDR2 YFSETQ. V lost 4 bases, J lost 6 bases, and 9 bases stayed unmatched. The chain's CDR3 is CASSPGGTGVNEQFF. CDR3 DNA sequence: TGCGCCAGCAGCCCGGGCGGGACAGGTGTCAATGAGCAGTTCTTC. The full variable domain, with the rest looked up from reference TRBV5-1 and TRBJ2-1, is KAGVTQTPRYLIKTRGQQVTLSCSPISGHRSVSWYQQTPGQGLQFLFEYFSETQRNKGNFPGRFSGRQFSNSRSEMNVSTLELGDSALYLCASSPGGTGVNEQFFGPGTRLTVL.